This paragraph covers one T cell receptor (beta chain) sequence. CD8+ and CD4+ blood T cells underwent TCR beta sequencing. Patients with Susac syndrome showed fulfilment of recently defined diagnostic criteria for definite or probable disease. Losses at the gene ends were 6 bases for V and 3 bases for J; bases not matched to a gene: 7. This CDR3 spans 15 amino acids. With random hexamers, about 0.5 to 1 ug RNA was reverse transcribed. TCRdb redid the calling of the immunoSEQ multiplex PCR reads with MiXCR, one entry per CDR3 protein. The table shows some 240,000 distinct CDR3 sequences, with almost 97% occurring only once. The sample is drawn from a study of CD8 T cells in Susac syndrome.

The TCR originated in a human donor with Susac syndrome. The V and J genes are TRBV12-3 or TRBV12-4 and TRBJ1-5; TRBD1 matches 8 bases. The sequenced sample consisted of CD4+ T cells from PBMCs. In DNA, the CDR3 is TGTGCCAGCAGCTTTGGACAGGGAAACAATCAGCCCCAGCATTTT. This codes for CASSFGQGNNQPQHF.